Reported below is one TCR beta chain. V dropped 0 bases and J dropped 5 bases, with 11 bases sitting between them. This CDR3 spans 15 amino acids. Germline V gene sequence: CDR1 LNHDA, CDR2 SQIVND (reference sequence). This record belongs to a study of cytomegalovirus exposure and HLA in healthy donors. PCR was performed using 60 Vbeta and 13 Jbeta primers. Profiling relied on immunoSEQ multiplex PCR, and the TCRdb table lists in-frame clones only, not all of them. The table includes 150,000 to 200,000 clones, approximately 79% detected once. The sequence came from a human donor in good health. V is TRBV19 and J is TRBJ1-5; unclear D gene. Sequencing was performed on PBMCs. The CDR3 loop reads CASSIELQPYQPQHF. The CDR3 nucleotides read TGTGCCAGTAGTATAGAGTTACAGCCGTATCAGCCCCAGCATTTT. The full variable domain, rest sourced from reference TRBV19 and TRBJ1-5, is DGGITQSPKYLFRKEGQNVTLSCEQNLNHDAMYWYRQDPGQGLRLIYYSQIVNDFQKGDIAEGYSVSREKKESFPLTVTSAQKNPTAFYLCASSIELQPYQPQHFGDGTRLSIL.